This T cell receptor beta chain was sequenced during a study of blood T cell repertoires in COVID-19 (TCRdb year 2020). Some background on the complete study: Samples from collaborators originated in the United States, Italy and Spain and spanned both the acute and convalescent phases of COVID-19. The prospective study material was composed of cDNA or gDNA derived from T cells, B-cell-depleted T cells, or PBMCs. Deeply sampled blood TCRbeta repertoires from subjects exposed to, actively infected with, or recovered from COVID-19 were included in the dataset. A freely available public database, intended as a resource for researchers studying the immune response to SARS-CoV-2, is where the repertoires were released. Samples were obtained from the ongoing ImmuneRACE study (first 160 participants) and from over 1,000 subjects provided by 6 global collaborators. The sample metadata nearly always contained a de-identified subject ID, COVID-19 status, age in years and sex. Where available, HLA class I and class II types were obtained from metadata supplied by the sample provider rather than from assay-based typing. Summary of the overall study and its limitations: How much clinical and demographic metadata was included differed by source and by participant, and the metadata was provided uncurated.

The CDR3 sequence holds 17 residues, the cysteine and phenylalanine included. Just CDR3 DNA is preserved here, 51 bases in frame from base 1. The germline V gene (reference sequence) gives CDR1 as WNHNN and CDR2 as SYGVQD. After removal of 0 bases from V and 3 bases from J, the junction retains 2 bases not matched to a gene. Participants in the prospective study were enrolled through a virtual design, were aged roughly 18 to 100 years, and lived in roughly 24 United States geographic areas. To assign participants to cohorts, the prospective study relied on clinical history that participants themselves reported in a screening survey and a study questionnaire. Recovered participants in ImmuneRACE Cohort 3 were defined as having two consecutive negative NP/OP PCR tests, clearance from a healthcare professional, or resolution of symptoms. In the prospective study, whole blood, serum and a nasopharyngeal or oropharyngeal swab were collected from each participant by mobile phlebotomists. Additional blood draws and questionnaires over an approximately two-month period could optionally be provided by prospective study participants. Prospective study blood samples were shipped either frozen or at room temperature before DNA extraction.

Turning to this clone: The specificity of this receptor is unknown. One base away there is no much larger clone; base qualities are not given.

TCRbeta CDR3 regions were amplified from genomic DNA by means of the immunoSEQ Assay, a bias-controlled multiplex PCR. As for the authors' bioinformatics: Within the assay, amplification of reference gene primers was used to estimate how many nucleated cells each sample contained. To quantify the absolute abundance of each unique TCRbeta CDR3 rearrangement, sequence reads were collapsed and filtered. Productive Simpson clonality was computed per sample as the square root of Simpson's diversity index over productive rearrangements. Drawn from immuneACCESS, this table holds only the in-frame rearrangements with V and J called that TCRdb kept. Clones are partly lost; checked studies trace under half to an unresolved V gene and leave the rest unexplained. The V and J calls and clone size are taken from that table; D and trimming were inferred from the DNA. The sample contains roughly 290,000 clones, roughly 89% of them found a single time. Clones ranked in the top ten supply 1.7% of the sample.

The chain links TRBV10-1 with TRBJ2-2; 12 bases in between match TRBD2. What was sequenced was PBMCs or T cells enriched from blood (not recorded which). This TCR was recovered from a woman aged 40-49 years who had recovered from COVID-19. The DNA sequence is TGCGCCAGCAGTGAGTCGAGACTAGCGGGAGACACCGGGGAGCTGTTTTTT. The encoded protein is CASSESRLAGDTGELFF.